This TCR beta chain was sequenced in a study of beta chain features in type 1 diabetes. On the study more broadly: What patients shared with healthy donors was a similar profile of age, gender and cell yields.

The entirety of the isolated RNA underwent reverse transcription, so expressed TCRB transcripts were sequenced. Regulatory, naive and central memory T cell samples averaged approximately 3.9 million reads. Repertoires were generated with immunoSEQ multiplex PCR, while TCRdb's copy carries only in-frame clones and drops some. The sample yields about 140,000 clones, 10% seen once. CDR1 and CDR2 (germline): SGHDN, FVKESK. The ends were cut back, 1 base at V and 3 bases at J, with 15 bases in the middle. CDR3 size: 16 residues. The clonotype comes from a man between 18 and 29 years old in good health. This chain connects TRBV14 to TRBJ1-1; D remains unclear. Input material: naive CD4+ T cells from blood. CDR3 residues: CASSQASRAGYTEAFF. CDR3 DNA: TGTGCCAGCAGCCAAGCCTCCCGCGCCGGTTACACTGAAGCTTTCTTT.